Following are 13 T cell receptor beta chains from one sample sequenced in a study of T cell repertoires in cytomegalovirus infection (dated by TCRdb to about 2019). Their antigens are not known. TCRdb shows the sequencer as Illumina HiSeq 1500. TCRdb's own reprocessing of the public reads used fastp at Q25 and MiXCR and kept productive beta chains. One record per CDR3 amino acid sequence lists the most common genes and DNA. Counted in this sample were 300,000 to 400,000 distinct CDR3 sequences; 25% to 35% of them appeared once. The top ten clonotypes cover 20% of the sample. The treatment or condition label, read with the paper, signifies: in vitro stimulation with specific CMV peptide epitopes to enrich CMV-specific T cells. Sequencing was performed on cultured PBMCs, taken from culture after CMV antigen stimulation. The receptors originated from a human donor in good health (CMV status not recorded). Some clones in this sample may be carry-over from other donors' samples.

Comments on this clonotype: The junction departs from the called germline gene at one end, perhaps through a read error. The rearrangement uses TRBV6-2 or TRBV6-3 and TRBJ1-5; possibly TRBD1 for D (5 bases). The CDR3 runs 14 residues. Germline CDR1 MNHEY, CDR2 SVGEGT. Written as DNA, the CDR3 is TGTGCCAGCAGTTACGGAGGGGTGAGTCAGCCCCGGCATTTT. The encoded protein is CASSYGGVSQPRHF.

This clonotype turned up a few times. The chain has TRBV7-9 and TRBJ1-5; unclear D gene. The CDR3 sequence is 13 residues long. Per germline, CDR1 SEHNR and CDR2 FQNEAQ (reference sequence). V was clipped by 1 base and J by 7 bases, with 8 bases between them. The CDR3 loop is CASSLDSAQPQHF. CDR3 nucleotides: TGTGCCAGCAGCTTAGATAGCGCGCAGCCCCAGCATTTT. The variable domain in full, with the rest retrieved from reference TRBV7-9 and TRBJ1-5, is DTGVSQNPRHKITKRGQNVTFRCDPISEHNRLYWYRQTLGQGPEFLTYFQNEAQLEKSRLLSDRFSAERPKGSFSTLEIQRTEQGDSAMYLCASSLDSAQPQHFGDGTRLSIL.

V usage is TRBV19 and J usage is TRBJ2-5; no clear D gene. Germline V CDR1 and CDR2: LNHDA, SQIVND (reference sequence). Deletions cut 3 bases from V and 2 bases from J, with 7 bases between. This CDR3 comprises 13 residues. CDR3 loop: CASSIDGQETQYF. CDR3 in DNA: TGTGCCAGTAGTATCGACGGGCAAGAGACCCAGTACTTC.

The rearrangement joins TRBV7-2 to TRBJ2-7; 9 bases are a match to TRBD1. The CDR3 has 17 residues. The germline gives CDR1 SGHTA, CDR2 FQGNSA. V shed 3 bases, J shed 5 bases, and the junction held 14 bases outside the gene matches. The CDR3, as DNA: TGTGCCAGCAGCTTGGACCCTCCGGGACAGGGTACAGACGAGCAGTACTTC. This sequence encodes CASSLDPPGQGTDEQYF.

This clonotype was observed a handful of times. The rearrangement joins TRBV12-3 or TRBV12-4 to TRBJ1-5; TRBD1 matches 11 bases. After removal of 5 bases from V and 5 bases from J, the junction contained 17 bases not matched to a gene. The CDR3 has 19 residues. The CDR3 sequence: CASSTGTGGHSRLHQPQHF. In DNA form, the CDR3 reads TGTGCCAGCAGTACTGGGACAGGGGGTCACTCCCGTCTCCATCAGCCCCAGCATTTT.

This clonotype came up a few times. The chain has TRBV2 and TRBJ2-1; TRBD2 agrees at 9 bases. This CDR3 is built from 16 residues. From germline, CDR1 is SNHLY and CDR2 FYNNEI. The V segment lost 6 bases and the J segment 6 bases; nucleotides outside the gene matches: 12. CDR3: CASRWGGRAKANEQFF. The CDR3 nucleotides are TGTGCCAGCAGATGGGGCGGGAGGGCCAAGGCCAATGAGCAGTTCTTC.

This clonotype has a count of ten or more. The chain employs TRBV6-1 and TRBJ1-6; D is perhaps TRBD1 (5 bases). Per germline, CDR1 MNHNS and CDR2 SASEGT. The CDR3 consists of 17 residues. V was pared by 2 bases and J by 9 bases, with 20 bases between. The CDR3 DNA reads as TGTGCCAGCAGTGAATCCGGGTCGAGACGGGGGACTTCACCCCTCCACTTT. Encoded protein: CASSESGSRRGTSPLHF.

The V call is TRBV5-4, the J call TRBJ2-5; either TRBD1 or TRBD2 may supply D (5 bases each). The ends were cut back, 3 bases at V and 5 bases at J, with 20 bases in the middle. CDR3 length: 16 residues. Germline loops: CDR1 SGHNT, CDR2 YYREEE (reference sequence). CDR3 coding DNA: TGTGCCAGCAGCTCCCGGGACGGGTTGATCCAGGAGACCCAGTACTTC. Translation: CASSSRDGLIQETQYF.

This chain uses TRBV7-8 with TRBJ2-5; 8 bases map to TRBD2. The germline CDR1 and CDR2 sequences are SGHVS and FQNEAQ. The CDR3 spans 15 residues. V lost 2 bases and J lost 5; bases outside the gene matches: 7. The CDR3 here is CASSLTVTGGETQYF. The DNA for the CDR3 is TGTGCCAGCAGCTTAACGGTAACGGGAGGGGAGACCCAGTACTTC.

This clonotype turned up a few times. The chain recombines TRBV10-3 with TRBJ1-1; D gene uncertain. V lost 5 bases and J 3 bases, leaving 7 bases between the germline ends. Germline V gene lookup returns CDR1 ENHRY and CDR2 SYGVKD. The CDR3 is 12 amino acids. The CDR3 nucleotides are TGTGCCATCAGTTGGAGGGACACTGAAGCTTTCTTT. Its translation is CAISWRDTEAFF.

This clonotype was observed at least ten times. The chain recombines TRBV7-6 with TRBJ2-7; no definite D call. Germline values: CDR1 SGHVS, CDR2 FNYEAQ. This CDR3 region has 13 residues. V shed 5 bases and J shed 3 bases, with 11 bases lying between them. The CDR3 loop reads CASSPRRIYEQYF. The CDR3 DNA sequence: TGTGCCAGCAGCCCGCGACGGATCTACGAGCAGTACTTC.

This clonotype has at least ten counts. This sequence joins TRBV7-8 and TRBJ1-1; D remains unclear. CDR3 length equals 13 residues. With 8 bases removed from V and 0 bases from J, the gap between germline ends came to 10 bases. Germline CDR1 reads SGHVS; CDR2 reads FQNEAQ. In DNA, the CDR3 is TGTGCCAGCGGGCACCTCATGAACACTGAAGCTTTCTTT. Translation gives CASGHLMNTEAFF.

This clonotype was observed many times. The V and J genes are TRBV7-2 and TRBJ2-2, with D tentatively TRBD2 (5 bases). V gave up 5 bases and J gave up 7 bases, with 17 bases separating them. CDR1 is SGHTA and CDR2 is FQGNSA in the germline V gene. The CDR3 runs to 15 residues. The CDR3 sequence: CASSLGSRRRGELFF. CDR3 nucleotide sequence: TGTGCCAGCAGCCTGGGGAGTCGGAGACGCGGGGAGCTGTTTTTT. Based on the CDR3 plus reference TRBV7-2 and TRBJ2-2, the full variable domain is GAGVSQSPSNKVTEKGKDVELRCDPISGHTALYWYRQSLGQGLEFLIYFQGNSAPDKSGLPSDRFSAERTGGSVSTLTIQRTQQEDSAVYLCASSLGSRRRGELFFGEGSRLTVL.